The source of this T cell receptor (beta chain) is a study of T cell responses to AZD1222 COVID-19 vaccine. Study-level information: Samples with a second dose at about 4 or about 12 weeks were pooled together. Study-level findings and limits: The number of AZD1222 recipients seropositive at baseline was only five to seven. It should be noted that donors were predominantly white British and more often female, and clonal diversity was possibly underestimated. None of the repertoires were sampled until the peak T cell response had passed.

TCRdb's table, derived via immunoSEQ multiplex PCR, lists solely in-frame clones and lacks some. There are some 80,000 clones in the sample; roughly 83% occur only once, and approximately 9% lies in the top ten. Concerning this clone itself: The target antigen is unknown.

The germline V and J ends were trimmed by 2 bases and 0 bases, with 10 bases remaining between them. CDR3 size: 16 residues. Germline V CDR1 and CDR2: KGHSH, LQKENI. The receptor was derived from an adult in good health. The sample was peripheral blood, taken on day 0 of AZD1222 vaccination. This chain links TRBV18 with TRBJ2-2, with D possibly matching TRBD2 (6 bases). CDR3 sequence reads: CASSPWLASNTGELFF. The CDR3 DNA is TGTGCCAGCTCACCATGGCTAGCGTCGAACACCGGGGAGCTGTTTTTT. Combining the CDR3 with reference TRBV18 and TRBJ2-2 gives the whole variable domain NAGVMQNPRHLVRRRGQEARLRCSPMKGHSHVYWYRQLPEEGLKFMVYLQKENIIDESGMPKERFSAEFPKEGPSILRIQQVVRGDSAAYFCASSPWLASNTGELFFGEGSRLTVL.